The T cell receptor beta chain under discussion was sequenced for a study of T-cell reconstitution after alpha-beta-depleted transplantation in children. Library preparation (for TCRbeta) was performed with unique molecular identifiers. TCRdb independently ran MiXCR on the PCR reads; one entry per CDR3 protein. Of about 540,000 distinct CDR3 sequences listed, 15% to 20% are singletons. Germline CDR1 is LGHDT and CDR2 is YNNKEL (reference sequence). The CDR3 sequence is 15 residues long. V dropped 0 bases and J dropped 0 bases, with 9 bases sitting between them. The chain is built from TRBV3-1 and TRBJ2-7; no firm D call. The specimen comprised PBMCs from the stem cell graft donor, sampled from the stem cell graft. This sequence was found in a human donor who donated a stem cell graft to a child with acute lymphoblastic leukemia. This CDR3 is CASSQDNTGSYEQYF. The DNA of the CDR3 is TGTGCCAGCAGCCAAGATAATACCGGCTCCTACGAGCAGTACTTC.